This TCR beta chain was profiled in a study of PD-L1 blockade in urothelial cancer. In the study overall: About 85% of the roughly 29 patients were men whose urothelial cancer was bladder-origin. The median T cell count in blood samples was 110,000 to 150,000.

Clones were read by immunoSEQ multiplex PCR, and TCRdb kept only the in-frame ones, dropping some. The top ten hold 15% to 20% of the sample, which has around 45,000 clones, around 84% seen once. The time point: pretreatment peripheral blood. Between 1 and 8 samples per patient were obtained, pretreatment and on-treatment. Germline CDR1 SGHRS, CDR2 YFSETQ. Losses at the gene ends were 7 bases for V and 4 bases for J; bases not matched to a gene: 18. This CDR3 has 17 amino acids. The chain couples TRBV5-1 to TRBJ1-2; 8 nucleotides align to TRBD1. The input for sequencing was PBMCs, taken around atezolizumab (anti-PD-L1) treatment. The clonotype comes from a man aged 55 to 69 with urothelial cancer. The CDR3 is CASSTPGQVLVRYGYTF. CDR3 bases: TGCGCCAGCTCAACTCCGGGACAGGTCCTGGTCCGCTATGGCTACACCTTC. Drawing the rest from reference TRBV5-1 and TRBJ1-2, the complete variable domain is KAGVTQTPRYLIKTRGQQVTLSCSPISGHRSVSWYQQTPGQGLQFLFEYFSETQRNKGNFPGRFSGRQFSNSRSEMNVSTLELGDSALYLCASSTPGQVLVRYGYTFGSGTRLTVV.